The rows below give T cell receptor beta chains drawn from one sample of a study of blood T cell repertoires in COVID-19. Clones were sequenced by immunoSEQ multiplex PCR, and TCRdb holds only the in-frame ones, with some missing. The repertoire holds around 63,000 clones, with around 90% as singletons. The source material was peripheral blood. Receptor source: a man in his fifties or sixties with active COVID-19. Both conserved end residues are part of each CDR3. The order of the fields is D gene, clone size, V gene, J gene, CDR3 DNA, CDR3 protein. D genes are given only for firm matches. A row's size may be missing; if present it is once, few, many or a size class.

d_gene: TRBD1; abundance: -; v_gene: TRBV6-6; j_gene: TRBJ2-7; CDR3nt: TGTGCCAGCAGAACACGCCCGGGACAGCTATACTTC; CDR3aa: CASRTRPGQLYF
d_gene: TRBD1; abundance: once; v_gene: TRBV5-1; j_gene: TRBJ1-1; CDR3nt: TGCGCCAGCAGCCCTACACAGGGGGGCACTGAAGCTTTCTTT; CDR3aa: CASSPTQGGTEAFF
d_gene: TRBD1; abundance: -; v_gene: TRBV5-1; j_gene: TRBJ1-6; CDR3nt: TGCGCCAGCAGTGCGGCCGGACAGGGAAGTTCACCCCTCCACTTT; CDR3aa: CASSAAGQGSSPLHF
d_gene: -; abundance: -; v_gene: TRBV11-2; j_gene: TRBJ1-1; CDR3nt: TGTGCCAGCAGCCCTCTAAACACTGAAGCTTTCTTT; CDR3aa: CASSPLNTEAFF
d_gene: -; abundance: -; v_gene: TRBV24-1; j_gene: TRBJ2-1; CDR3nt: TGTGCCACCAGTGATCGGTGGAATGAGCAGTTCTTC; CDR3aa: CATSDRWNEQFF
d_gene: TRBD1; abundance: -; v_gene: TRBV4-3; j_gene: TRBJ1-4; CDR3nt: TGCGCCAGCAGCGACGGACAGGGACGGGAAAAACTGTTTTTT; CDR3aa: CASSDGQGREKLFF
d_gene: -; abundance: -; v_gene: TRBV18; j_gene: TRBJ2-7; CDR3nt: TGTGCCAGCTCACCTAGTAACTACGAGCAGTACTTC; CDR3aa: CASSPSNYEQYF
d_gene: TRBD1; abundance: few; v_gene: TRBV2; j_gene: TRBJ1-6; CDR3nt: TGTGCCAGAAGCCGGGACAGGGCTAATTCACCCCTCCACTTT; CDR3aa: CARSRDRANSPLHF
d_gene: -; abundance: -; v_gene: TRBV5-1; j_gene: TRBJ1-2; CDR3nt: TGCGCCAGCACCCGAGACATAGGCTATGGCTACACCTTC; CDR3aa: CASTRDIGYGYTF
d_gene: -; abundance: once; v_gene: TRBV19; j_gene: TRBJ2-7; CDR3nt: TGTGCCAGTAGTATCACAGGGTCGTCCTACGAGCAGTACTTC; CDR3aa: CASSITGSSYEQYF
d_gene: TRBD1; abundance: -; v_gene: TRBV27; j_gene: TRBJ2-7; CDR3nt: TGTGCCAGCAGTTTCGCGACAGGGACCTACGAGCAGTACTTC; CDR3aa: CASSFATGTYEQYF
d_gene: TRBD1; abundance: -; v_gene: TRBV18; j_gene: TRBJ1-1; CDR3nt: TGTGCCAGCTCACGGGACAGGGGGGTTGAAGCTTTCTTT; CDR3aa: CASSRDRGVEAFF
d_gene: TRBD1; abundance: -; v_gene: TRBV7-6; j_gene: TRBJ1-1; CDR3nt: TGTGCCAGCAGCGAGAGACAGGGACCGTACACTGAAGCTTTCTTT; CDR3aa: CASSERQGPYTEAFF
d_gene: -; abundance: -; v_gene: TRBV5-4; j_gene: TRBJ2-7; CDR3nt: TGTGCCAGCAGCTTGCTCGAGGGGGCGGGGGAGCAGTACTTC; CDR3aa: CASSLLEGAGEQYF
d_gene: TRBD1; abundance: -; v_gene: TRBV3-1/TRBV3-2; j_gene: TRBJ1-4; CDR3nt: TGTGCCAGCAGCCCAAGTACAGGGGGCGGTGAAAAACTGTTTTTT; CDR3aa: CASSPSTGGGEKLFF
d_gene: TRBD1; abundance: -; v_gene: TRBV27; j_gene: TRBJ1-1; CDR3nt: TGTGCCACCCGACAGGGGGCTCCTATGAACACTGAAGCTTTCTTT; CDR3aa: CATRQGAPMNTEAFF
d_gene: TRBD1; abundance: -; v_gene: TRBV19; j_gene: TRBJ1-1; CDR3nt: TGTGCCAGTAGCTGGGACAGGGTTACTGAAGCTTTCTTT; CDR3aa: CASSWDRVTEAFF
d_gene: TRBD1; abundance: once; v_gene: TRBV3-1/TRBV3-2; j_gene: TRBJ2-7; CDR3nt: TGTGCCAGCAGCCAACGGGACAGGGTTTTCGACGAGCAGTACTTC; CDR3aa: CASSQRDRVFDEQYF
d_gene: -; abundance: -; v_gene: TRBV18; j_gene: TRBJ1-1; CDR3nt: TGTGCCAGCTCAAAAGAGAGGCCGGTGGCTGAAGCTTTCTTT; CDR3aa: CASSKERPVAEAFF
d_gene: TRBD1; abundance: -; v_gene: TRBV19; j_gene: TRBJ1-2; CDR3nt: TGTGCCAGTAGTCTGCCCCGCCGGGACAGGGTACTCACCTTC; CDR3aa: CASSLPRRDRVLTF
d_gene: -; abundance: -; v_gene: TRBV19; j_gene: TRBJ1-2; CDR3nt: TGTGCCAGTATCGCGGATAAGCGGTATGGGTATGGCTACACCTTC; CDR3aa: CASIADKRYGYGYTF
d_gene: -; abundance: -; v_gene: TRBV7-9; j_gene: TRBJ1-2; CDR3nt: TGTGCCAGCAGCTCGGCAGGGAAGGGGATCTCCGACGGCTACACCTTC; CDR3aa: CASSSAGKGISDGYTF
d_gene: -; abundance: -; v_gene: TRBV19; j_gene: TRBJ2-2; CDR3nt: TGTGCCAGTAGTCCCCAGTGGGGCCCCACCGGGGAGCTGTTTTTT; CDR3aa: CASSPQWGPTGELFF
d_gene: TRBD1; abundance: -; v_gene: TRBV7-6; j_gene: TRBJ2-5; CDR3nt: TGTGCCAGCAGCTTAGCGCTGGTCACAGGGGCTGGGGAGACCCAGTACTTC; CDR3aa: CASSLALVTGAGETQYF
d_gene: TRBD1; abundance: -; v_gene: TRBV7-9; j_gene: TRBJ2-2; CDR3nt: TGTGCCAGCAGCGTGGGGGACAGGGGTCTTTTGGCCGGGGAGCTGTTTTTT; CDR3aa: CASSVGDRGLLAGELFF
d_gene: TRBD1; abundance: -; v_gene: TRBV3-1/TRBV3-2; j_gene: TRBJ1-4; CDR3nt: TGTGCCAGCGGCCCTGGACAGGGTTTTGGAAAACTGTTTTTT; CDR3aa: CASGPGQGFGKLFF
d_gene: TRBD2; abundance: -; v_gene: TRBV9; j_gene: TRBJ2-1; CDR3nt: TGTGCCAGCAGCGTAGGTAGCGGGCCGCCGGATGAGCAGTTCTTC; CDR3aa: CASSVGSGPPDEQFF
d_gene: -; abundance: -; v_gene: TRBV4-1; j_gene: TRBJ1-6; CDR3nt: TGCGCCAGCAGCCGGACAGTTTATAATTCACCCCTCCACTTT; CDR3aa: CASSRTVYNSPLHF
d_gene: -; abundance: -; v_gene: TRBV5-1; j_gene: TRBJ1-4; CDR3nt: TGCGCCAGCAGCTTGGAAGCGGCGGGCGAAAAACTGTTTTTT; CDR3aa: CASSLEAAGEKLFF
d_gene: TRBD1; abundance: -; v_gene: TRBV7-9; j_gene: TRBJ2-7; CDR3nt: TGTGCCAGCAGCCCGGGACAGGGTTTTTTGCAGTACTTC; CDR3aa: CASSPGQGFLQYF
d_gene: TRBD1; abundance: -; v_gene: TRBV7-2; j_gene: TRBJ2-7; CDR3nt: TGTGCCAGCAGCTCGACAACAGGGGGCGGCGAGCAGTACTTC; CDR3aa: CASSSTTGGGEQYF
d_gene: -; abundance: -; v_gene: TRBV4-1; j_gene: TRBJ2-3; CDR3nt: TGCGCCAGCAGCCAACAGGCTAGCACAGATACGCAGTATTTT; CDR3aa: CASSQQASTDTQYF
d_gene: TRBD1; abundance: -; v_gene: TRBV15; j_gene: TRBJ2-5; CDR3nt: TGTGCCACCAGCAGGCAAGGACAGGGTGAGACCCAGTACTTC; CDR3aa: CATSRQGQGETQYF
d_gene: TRBD2; abundance: -; v_gene: TRBV2; j_gene: TRBJ2-7; CDR3nt: TGTGCCAGCACCTCTAGCGGGGGGACCTCCTACGAGCAGTACTTC; CDR3aa: CASTSSGGTSYEQYF
d_gene: TRBD1; abundance: -; v_gene: TRBV7-2; j_gene: TRBJ1-1; CDR3nt: TGTGCCAGCAGCCCGAGACAGGGGGCGAACACTGAAGCTTTCTTT; CDR3aa: CASSPRQGANTEAFF